This T cell receptor (beta chain) is from a study of T cells in narcolepsy. Some clones are missing from TCRdb's copy, which holds only in-frame ones; the method was immunoSEQ multiplex PCR. In the table there are 20,000 to 30,000 clones, 60% to 75% of which are singletons. Concerning this clone: Its antigen is as yet unknown.

Broader study findings: Healthy controls reportedly lacked the autoreactive clonotypes serially found in patients' blood. HCRT-specific and TRIB2-specific autoreactive clonotypes appeared among same-patient CSF and blood CD4+ clonotypes.

This clonotype was sampled from a human donor in good health. What was sequenced was memory (CD45RA-) CD4+ T cells from blood.

CDR3 bases: TGTGCCAGCAGCTCAAGCGGGGTCCTCAATGAGCAGTTCTTC. This sequence encodes CASSSSGVLNEQFF. V and J are TRBV11-3 and TRBJ2-1; 7 bases line up with TRBD2. After removal of 4 bases from V and 6 bases from J, the junction contained 6 bases not matched to a gene. Germline assignment: CDR1 SGHNT and CDR2 YENEEA. The CDR3 runs to 14 residues. The whole variable domain, filled in from reference TRBV11-3 and TRBJ2-1, reads EAGVVQSPRYKIIEKKQPVAFWCNPISGHNTLYWYLQNLGQGPELLIRYENEEAVDDSQLPKDRFSAERLKGVDSTLKIQPAELGDSAVYLCASSSSGVLNEQFFGPGTRLTVL.